Below, 14 T cell receptor beta chains from the same sample are listed, as sequenced in a study of shared clonotypes between healthy human individuals. The repertoire was sequenced with immunoSEQ multiplex PCR; TCRdb's copy has only in-frame clones and lacks some. The sample has around 1.1 million clones; approximately 75% are singletons. The source material was memory CD4+ T cells from PBMCs. Subset defined: CD45RA-negative fraction. Every receptor here comes from a young man in good health. Some clones in this sample may be carry-over from other donors' samples.

A few counts support this clone. The V call is TRBV2, the J call TRBJ1-5; possible D gene TRBD1, 5 bases. The CDR3 spans 15 residues. Trimming left V 5 bases short and J 5 bases short, with 16 bases between. Germline lookup yields CDR1 SNHLY and CDR2 FYNNEI. This chain's CDR3 is CASSIDRSAYQPQHF. The CDR3, as DNA: TGTGCCAGCAGTATTGACAGATCGGCCTATCAGCCCCAGCATTTT.

The rearrangement joins TRBV15 to TRBJ2-1, with D uncertain. The ends were cut back, 0 bases at V and 9 bases at J, with 6 bases in the middle. CDR3 length: 12 amino acids. Germline CDR1 reads LNHNV; CDR2 reads YYDKDF (reference sequence). CDR3 loop: CATSRDGFEQFF. The CDR3 DNA reads as TGTGCCACCAGCAGAGATGGTTTTGAGCAGTTCTTC. Filled out from reference TRBV15 and TRBJ2-1, the complete variable domain reads DAMVIQNPRYQVTQFGKPVTLSCSQTLNHNVMYWYQQKSSQAPKLLFHYYDKDFNNEADTPDNFQSRRPNTSFCFLDIRSPGLGDTAMYLCATSRDGFEQFFGPGTRLTVL.

V is TRBV7-9 and J is TRBJ2-5; unclear D gene. The CDR3 runs to 14 residues. V gave up 0 bases and J gave up 4 bases, with 9 bases separating them. Germline V lookup: CDR1 SEHNR, CDR2 FQNEAQ (reference sequence). For the CDR3, the DNA is TGTGCCAGCAGCTTAGCGGCGGCAGCAGAGACCCAGTACTTC. Residues: CASSLAAAAETQYF.

This clone has a handful of counts. The chain employs TRBV4-1 and TRBJ1-1; D gene unclear. Germline CDR1 and CDR2: MGHRA and YSYEKL. This CDR3 region has 13 residues. Trimming removed 5 bases at V and 1 base at J, with 8 bases between. The CDR3 DNA sequence: TGCGCCAGCAGCAACAGACAGAACACTGAAGCTTTCTTT. It translates to CASSNRQNTEAFF.

The chain has TRBV6-5 and TRBJ1-1; no reliable D call. Germline V gene data show CDR1 as MNHEY and CDR2 as SVGAGI. Trimming cost V 7 bases and J 2 bases, with 17 bases left between them. The CDR3 is made up of 15 amino acids. The CDR3 DNA is TGTGCCAGCACGAACATCGGACGGGCAAACACTGAAGCTTTCTTT. This encodes CASTNIGRANTEAFF.

This clone was recorded only once. The same CDR3 arises from other DNA sequences in this sample as well. The rearrangement joins TRBV27 to TRBJ2-7; no firm D call. Germline values: CDR1 MNHEY, CDR2 SMNVEV (reference sequence). The CDR3 extends over 13 amino acids. Trimming removed 2 bases from V and 5 bases from J, with 10 bases in between. CDR3 residues: CASSLVGIHEQYF. The CDR3 bases are TGTGCCAGCAGTTTAGTAGGGATCCACGAGCAGTACTTC.

This chain connects TRBV5-1 to TRBJ1-2, with 8 bases identical to TRBD1. Per germline, CDR1 SGHRS and CDR2 YFSETQ. V shed 0 bases and J 5 bases; nucleotides not matched to a gene: 9. The CDR3 runs to 16 residues. CDR3 loop: CASSLESLWTGYGYTF. DNA of the CDR3: TGCGCCAGCAGCTTGGAGTCCCTTTGGACAGGGTATGGCTACACCTTC. Together with reference TRBV5-1 and TRBJ1-2, the CDR3 gives the full variable domain: KAGVTQTPRYLIKTRGQQVTLSCSPISGHRSVSWYQQTPGQGLQFLFEYFSETQRNKGNFPGRFSGRQFSNSRSEMNVSTLELGDSALYLCASSLESLWTGYGYTFGSGTRLTVV.

This chain joins TRBV28 and TRBJ1-5, with a possible D match to TRBD1 (6 bases). Germline-derived CDR1 and CDR2 are MDHEN and SYDVKM. V was clipped by 8 bases and J by 0 bases, with 14 bases between them. The CDR3 is 15 residues long. The CDR3 DNA is TGTGCCAGCGTTAGAGGGGGGGATAGCAATCAGCCCCAGCATTTT. Residues: CASVRGGDSNQPQHF.

This rearrangement joins TRBV28 to TRBJ2-1; 11 bases are shared with TRBD2. Trimming cost V 3 bases and J 10 bases; bases outside gene matches: 8. The CDR3 has 15 amino acids. Per germline, CDR1 MDHEN and CDR2 SYDVKM. The CDR3 nucleotides are TGTGCCAGCAGTTTTAGGCTAGCGGGAGGAGGCGAGCAGTTCTTC. It codes for CASSFRLAGGGEQFF.

This clone was observed a few times. Other DNA sequences in the sample encode the same CDR3. The rearrangement joins TRBV27 to TRBJ2-6; D remains ambiguous. Trimming removed 4 bases from V and 4 bases from J, with 2 bases in between. Germline CDR1 reads MNHEY; CDR2 reads SMNVEV (reference sequence). The CDR3 consists of 12 residues. CDR3: CASSSGANVLTF. CDR3 nucleotide sequence: TGTGCCAGCAGTTCAGGGGCCAACGTCCTGACTTTC.

This chain uses TRBV5-4 with TRBJ2-5; D remains unclear. The CDR3 has 13 residues. Per germline, CDR1 SGHNT and CDR2 YYREEE (reference sequence). V dropped 1 base and J dropped 1 base, with 5 bases sitting between them. The chain's CDR3 is CASSLYTQETQYF. The DNA for the CDR3 is TGTGCCAGCAGCTTGTACACCCAAGAGACCCAGTACTTC.

This clone has just one count. The CDR3 spells CASSLGALYQPQHF. CDR3 nucleotides: TGTGCCAGCAGCTTAGGAGCCCTTTATCAGCCCCAGCATTTT. The chain combines TRBV7-2 with TRBJ1-5; D gene uncertain. CDR3 size: 14 residues. Germline V lookup: CDR1 SGHTA, CDR2 FQGNSA. Trimming removed 1 base from V and 5 bases from J, with 9 bases in between.

This chain links TRBV13 with TRBJ2-7; no firm D call. The V end was cut by 8 bases, the J end by 2 bases, with 19 bases between. Germline CDR1 PRHDT, CDR2 FYEKMQ (reference sequence). There are 15 residues in the CDR3. The DNA of the CDR3 is TGTGCCAGCGGCACTTCCCCCCTCAGGACCTACGAGCAGTACTTC. This gives the protein CASGTSPLRTYEQYF.

CDR3 region: CSVERGPEISEAFF. CDR3 sequence (DNA): TGCAGCGTTGAACGGGGGCCCGAAATTTCTGAAGCTTTCTTT. V usage is TRBV29-1 and J usage is TRBJ1-1, with a tentative D call TRBD1 (6 bases). V lost 2 bases and J 6 bases, leaving 16 bases between the germline ends. This CDR3 has 14 residues. Germline V gene sequence: CDR1 SQVTM, CDR2 ANQGSEA.